The rows below give T cell receptor beta chains drawn from one sample of a study of blood T cell repertoires in COVID-19. Profiled with immunoSEQ multiplex PCR; TCRdb holds only in-frame clones, not every one. In the table there are 350,000 to 450,000 clones, about 87% of which are singletons. The specimen sequenced was PBMCs or T cells enriched from blood (not recorded which). The source is a man aged 40-49 years in a cohort exposed to, infected with or recovered from COVID-19 (not recorded which). The CDR3 runs from the conserved cysteine through the conserved F or W. D genes are given only for firm matches. Not every row has a clone size; where given, it reads once, few, many or a size class.

V gene	D gene	clone size	J gene	CDR3 protein	CDR3 DNA
TRBV10-3	TRBD1	NA	TRBJ1-5	CAISESGTGNQPQHF	TGTGCCATCAGTGAGTCAGGGACAGGTAATCAGCCCCAGCATTTT
TRBV2	TRBD1	NA	TRBJ1-1	CASVGTGSNTEAFF	TGTGCCAGCGTGGGGACAGGGTCGAACACTGAAGCTTTCTTT
TRBV3-1/TRBV3-2	TRBD1	NA	TRBJ1-4	CASSQEGGLGKLFF	TGTGCCAGCAGCCAAGAAGGGGGCCTGGGAAAACTGTTTTTT
TRBV3-1/TRBV3-2	TRBD2	NA	TRBJ2-1	CASSLSGGSYNEQFF	TGTGCCAGCAGCCTTAGCGGGGGCTCCTACAATGAGCAGTTCTTC
TRBV5-5	NA	few	TRBJ1-6	CASSLVTDSPLHF	TGTGCCAGCAGCTTGGTTACGGATTCACCCCTCCACTTT
TRBV29-1	TRBD1	NA	TRBJ1-1	CSTGTGGNTEAFF	TGCAGCACAGGGACAGGGGGGAACACTGAAGCTTTCTTT
TRBV7-8	TRBD2	once	TRBJ2-1	CASNAGTSGRNEQFF	TGTGCCAGCAACGCCGGGACTAGCGGGAGAAATGAGCAGTTCTTC
TRBV6-5	TRBD1	NA	TRBJ1-2	CASKPRDRDYGYTF	TGTGCCAGCAAACCCCGGGACAGGGACTATGGCTACACCTTC
TRBV6-5	TRBD1	NA	TRBJ1-2	CASIGGDRYRYTF	TGTGCCAGCATTGGTGGGGACAGGTATCGCTACACCTTC
TRBV6-5	NA	few	TRBJ2-2	CAMTNFWGELFF	TGTGCCATGACTAACTTCTGGGGGGAGCTGTTTTTT
TRBV7-9	TRBD1	NA	TRBJ1-5	CASSPLGTGNQPQHF	TGTGCCAGCAGCCCACTCGGGACAGGCAATCAGCCCCAGCATTTT
TRBV6-5	NA	NA	TRBJ2-7	CASRSSGTYEQYF	TGTGCCAGCAGGAGTAGCGGAACCTACGAGCAGTACTTC
TRBV11-2	TRBD1	NA	TRBJ2-1	CASSLDWGQSSYNEQFF	TGTGCCAGCAGCTTAGACTGGGGACAGAGCTCCTACAATGAGCAGTTCTTC
TRBV5-1	TRBD2	NA	TRBJ2-6	CASSFQLAGTSGANVLTF	TGCGCCAGCAGCTTCCAGCTAGCGGGGACCTCTGGGGCCAACGTCCTGACTTTC
TRBV2	TRBD2	once	TRBJ2-3	CASIRDYTDTQYF	TGTGCCAGTATCCGGGACTACACAGATACGCAGTATTTT
TRBV10-1	NA	NA	TRBJ1-1	CASRTGRPNTEAFF	TGCGCCAGCAGGACCGGGAGACCGAACACTGAAGCTTTCTTT
TRBV4-1	TRBD2	NA	TRBJ2-2	CASSQGRSGRNTGELFF	TGCGCCAGCAGCCAAGGTCGGAGCGGGAGGAACACCGGGGAGCTGTTTTTT
TRBV7-9	NA	NA	TRBJ2-7	CASSLYEGSSSYEQYF	TGTGCCAGCAGCTTATATGAGGGCAGCTCCTCCTACGAGCAGTACTTC
TRBV28	TRBD1	NA	TRBJ1-1	CASDSDRDTEAFF	TGTGCCAGCGACTCAGACAGGGACACTGAAGCTTTCTTT
TRBV9	NA	NA	TRBJ1-2	CASSVVGGSGGYTF	TGTGCCAGCAGCGTAGTTGGGGGCTCGGGGGGCTACACCTTC
TRBV4-1	NA	NA	TRBJ2-3	CASSQRESDTDTQYF	TGCGCCAGCAGCCAACGGGAGAGTGACACAGATACGCAGTATTTT
TRBV19	NA	once	TRBJ1-1	CASSTQEWNTEAFF	TGTGCCAGTAGTACACAGGAATGGAACACTGAAGCTTTCTTT
TRBV11-2	TRBD2	NA	TRBJ2-5	CASSLAGGVLETQYF	TGTGCCAGCAGCCTAGCGGGAGGGGTGCTTGAGACCCAGTACTTC
TRBV3-1/TRBV3-2	TRBD1	NA	TRBJ1-3	CASSQVRATGSGNTIYF	TGTGCCAGCAGCCAAGTTCGAGCGACAGGGTCCGGAAACACCATATATTTT
TRBV27	TRBD1	NA	TRBJ2-3	CASSTGQGNTQYF	TGTGCCAGCAGTACCGGACAGGGGAATACGCAGTATTTT
TRBV4-1	TRBD2	NA	TRBJ2-1	CASSQFSGTSGSNEQFF	TGCGCCAGCAGCCAATTCTCCGGGACTAGCGGGAGTAATGAGCAGTTCTTC
TRBV6-5	NA	NA	TRBJ2-1	CASSLGGPYNEQFF	TGTGCCAGCAGCCTCGGAGGGCCCTACAATGAGCAGTTCTTC
TRBV20-1	NA	NA	TRBJ1-6	CSAQQGSPLHF	TGCAGTGCTCAACAGGGCTCACCCCTCCACTTT
TRBV14	TRBD2	NA	TRBJ2-1	CASSQLAGYYNEQFF	TGTGCCAGCAGCCAATTAGCGGGATACTACAATGAGCAGTTCTTC
TRBV6-2/TRBV6-3	TRBD2	NA	TRBJ2-3	CASSDERDSTDTQYF	TGTGCCAGCAGTGACGAGCGGGACAGCACAGATACGCAGTATTTT
TRBV10-3	TRBD1	NA	TRBJ1-6	CAISNGQGGSPLHF	TGTGCCATCAGCAATGGACAGGGGGGATCACCCCTCCACTTT
TRBV5-6	NA	NA	TRBJ2-7	CASRYSSASSYEQYF	TGTGCCAGCAGGTACTCTAGCGCGAGCTCCTACGAGCAGTACTTC
TRBV18	TRBD1	NA	TRBJ1-5	CASSPTGGGQPQHF	TGTGCCAGCTCACCAACAGGGGGCGGACAGCCCCAGCATTTT
TRBV30	NA	NA	TRBJ2-7	CAWRDYRSYEQYF	TGTGCCTGGAGGGACTACAGGTCCTACGAGCAGTACTTC
TRBV5-8	TRBD1	NA	TRBJ1-2	CASSLSDRGFPGYTF	TGTGCCAGCAGCTTGTCGGACAGGGGGTTTCCTGGCTACACCTTC
TRBV4-1	TRBD2	NA	TRBJ2-7	CASSQDEVTSGPADLYEQYF	TGCGCCAGCAGCCAAGATGAGGTGACTAGCGGGCCAGCGGACCTCTACGAGCAGTACTTC
TRBV11-3	NA	NA	TRBJ2-1	CASSLEGAHREQFF	TGTGCCAGCAGCTTAGAGGGGGCCCACAGGGAGCAGTTCTTC
TRBV5-3	TRBD1	once	TRBJ1-5	CARSRTGGWKTQHF	TGTGCCAGAAGCCGGACAGGGGGTTGGAAGACCCAGCATTTT